Here is one T cell receptor beta chain with its context. At one of its ends the junction is not consistent with the germline gene, which may arise from a read error. The TCR beta library used iRepertoire HTBI primers with Arm-PCR amplification of CDR3. In TCRdb, the multiplex PCR reads were re-called with MiXCR into one record per CDR3 protein. Among fewer than 550,000 distinct CDR3 sequences listed, around a fifth were seen once. The entry originates in a study of regulatory T cells in long-lasting Graves disease. Sample time point: persistent/refractory GD, antithyroid drugs over 5 years with positive TRAb. RNA extracted from PBMCs served as the sequencing template. Germline assignment: CDR1 MNHEY and CDR2 SVGAGI. This CDR3 spans 13 amino acids.

The gene calls are TRBV6-5 and TRBJ1-5; TRBD1 is a possible D gene (5 bases). This material consisted of peripheral blood mononuclear cells (PBMCs), taken when the disease was refractory, from a patient treated with antithyroid drugs. The receptor's source is a female donor with Graves disease. In nucleotides, the CDR3 is TGTGTCAGCAGTTCCTCTTGGGACCAGCCCCAGCATTTT. This gives the protein CVSSSSWDQPQHF.